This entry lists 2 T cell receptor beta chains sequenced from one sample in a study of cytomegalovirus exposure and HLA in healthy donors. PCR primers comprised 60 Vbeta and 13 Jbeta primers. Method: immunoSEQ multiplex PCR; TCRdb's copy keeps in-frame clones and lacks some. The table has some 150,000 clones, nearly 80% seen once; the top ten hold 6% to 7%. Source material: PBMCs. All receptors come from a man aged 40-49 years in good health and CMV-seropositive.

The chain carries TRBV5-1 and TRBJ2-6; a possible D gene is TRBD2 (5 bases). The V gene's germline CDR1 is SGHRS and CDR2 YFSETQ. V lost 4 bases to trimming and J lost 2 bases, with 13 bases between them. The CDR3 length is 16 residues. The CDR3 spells CASSLRFGTGANVLTF. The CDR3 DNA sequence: TGCGCCAGCAGCCTTAGGTTCGGGACTGGGGCCAACGTCCTGACTTTC.

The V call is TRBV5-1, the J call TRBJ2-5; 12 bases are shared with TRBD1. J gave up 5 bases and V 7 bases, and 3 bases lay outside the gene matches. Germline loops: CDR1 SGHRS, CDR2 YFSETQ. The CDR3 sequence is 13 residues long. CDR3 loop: CASSGQGAETQYF. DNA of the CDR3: TGCGCCAGCTCGGGACAGGGGGCCGAGACCCAGTACTTC.